Below are 21 T cell receptor beta chains sequenced from a single sample in a study of post-analysis software for immune sequencing data. The library was made from cDNA and included unique molecular identifiers. TCRdb ran MiXCR on the PCR reads and lists one entry per CDR3 protein. The sample holds 500,000 to 600,000 distinct CDR3 sequences, roughly 40% seen once. No antigen has been identified for these receptors. General study points: There were about 5 TRBV segments more frequent in patients than controls, and TRBV5-6, TRBV5-1 and TRBV20-1 were among them.

What was sequenced was blood. All receptors derive from a girl between 10 and 17 years old with multiple sclerosis.

This clonotype was detected only a few times. V usage is TRBV12-3 or TRBV12-4 and J usage is TRBJ2-7; 11 bases map to TRBD1. V shed 6 bases and J 6 bases; nucleotides not matched to a gene: 7. The length of the CDR3 is 14 residues. Here the CDR3 reads CASSQGQGDVEQYF. The CDR3 coding sequence is TGTGCCAGCAGCCAGGGACAGGGGGATGTCGAGCAGTACTTC.

This clonotype was seen a few times. The chain has TRBV10-3 and TRBJ1-1, with 7 bases matching TRBD1. Germline CDR1 reads ENHRY; CDR2 reads SYGVKD. J was trimmed by 3 bases and V by 6 bases; bases with no gene match: 4. The CDR3 has 13 residues. The CDR3 bases are TGTGCCATCAGGACAGACAGGGACACTGAAGCTTTCTTT. Amino acid sequence: CAIRTDRDTEAFF.

In this sample, this clonotype turned up once. The chain has TRBV12-3 or TRBV12-4 and TRBJ1-1, with a possible D match to TRBD1 (6 bases). The V end was cut by 7 bases, the J end by 3 bases, with 15 bases between. This CDR3 contains 14 residues. This chain's CDR3 is CASTHRGAYTEAFF. The CDR3 nucleotides are TGTGCCAGCACCCATCGGGGGGCTTACACTGAAGCTTTCTTT.

The rearrangement uses TRBV5-1 and TRBJ1-2; D is undetermined. Trimming removed 2 bases from V and 0 bases from J, with 14 bases in between. In germline, CDR1 is SGHRS, CDR2 YFSETQ. The CDR3 is 16 amino acids. This chain's CDR3 is CASSLSGGGTNYGYTF. The CDR3 nucleotides are TGCGCCAGCAGCTTAAGTGGTGGAGGCACTAACTATGGCTACACCTTC. The variable domain in full, with the rest retrieved from reference TRBV5-1 and TRBJ1-2, is KAGVTQTPRYLIKTRGQQVTLSCSPISGHRSVSWYQQTPGQGLQFLFEYFSETQRNKGNFPGRFSGRQFSNSRSEMNVSTLELGDSALYLCASSLSGGGTNYGYTFGSGTRLTVV.

About this clonotype itself: Since a much larger clone is just one base distant, this may be a read error. The chain uses TRBV30 and TRBJ2-1; possible D gene TRBD2, 5 bases. Germline loops: CDR1 GTSNPN, CDR2 SVGIG (reference sequence). CDR3 size: 12 residues. CDR3: CARSVFEGEQFF. In DNA form, the CDR3 reads TGTGCCCGGAGTGTCTTCGAGGGTGAGCAGTTCTTC.

The genes are TRBV20-1 and TRBJ2-3, with 7 bases lining up with TRBD2. CDR3 length equals 15 residues. Germline loops: CDR1 DFQATT, CDR2 SNEGSKA (reference sequence). V lost 5 bases and J lost 3; bases outside the gene matches: 11. CDR3 in amino acids: CSADLSGKNTDTQYF. The CDR3 DNA is TGCAGTGCTGATTTAAGCGGGAAGAATACAGATACGCAGTATTTT.

The genes are TRBV5-1 and TRBJ2-1; the D gene is possibly TRBD2 (7 bases). TRBJ2-7 matches the DNA end more closely, so the J call is doubtful. The CDR3 consists of 16 residues. Germline assignment: CDR1 SGHRS and CDR2 YFSETQ. The CDR3 protein is CASSPPMGGAYNEQYF. The DNA of the CDR3 is TGCGCCAGCAGCCCTCCGATGGGGGGGGCTTACAATGAGCAGTACTTC.

This clonotype was detected only a few times. The rearrangement joins TRBV6-2 or TRBV6-3 to TRBJ2-1; 12 bases match TRBD2. The germline V gene encodes CDR1 MNHEY and CDR2 SVGEGT. The CDR3 consists of 15 residues. Trimming cost V 8 bases and J 6 bases; bases outside gene matches: 8. CDR3 bases: TGTGCCAGCGGGACGCTAGCGGGGGGGCTCAATGAGCAGTTCTTC. Its translation is CASGTLAGGLNEQFF.

This chain connects TRBV6-6 to TRBJ2-1; a possible D gene is TRBD2 (5 bases). Looked up from germline, CDR1 is MNHNY and CDR2 is SVGAGI (reference sequence). V was clipped by 2 bases and J by 3 bases, with 17 bases between them. The CDR3 has 17 residues. The CDR3 region is CASSYGGITSLYNEQFF. In nucleotides, the CDR3 is TGTGCCAGCAGTTACGGAGGAATTACCTCTCTCTACAATGAGCAGTTCTTC.

The chain has TRBV4-2 and TRBJ1-2; weak D call: TRBD1 (6 bases). CDR1 is LGHNA, CDR2 YNFKEQ, per germline. The length of the CDR3 is 15 residues. V lost 1 base and J 8 bases, leaving 17 bases between the germline ends. The CDR3 DNA reads as TGTGCCAGCAGCCAAGGCGAAATGGGGGGCGGCGGCTACACCTTC. It translates to CASSQGEMGGGGYTF.

In the case of this clonotype: One junction end disagrees with the germline gene, perhaps due to a read error. The chain carries TRBV12-3 or TRBV12-4 and TRBJ2-3, with TRBD2 matching over 9 bases. This CDR3 region has 16 residues. The DNA for the CDR3 is TGTGCCAGCAGTAGCCAGCGGGAGGCCCGAGCAGATGCGCAGTATTTT. It codes for CASSSQREARADAQYF.

This clonotype was seen more than once but under ten times. The chain uses TRBV4-2 and TRBJ2-7, with TRBD1 matching over 9 bases. With 5 bases clipped from V and 5 bases from J, the junction kept 4 bases outside the gene matches. The CDR3 has 13 residues. Germline V gives CDR1 LGHNA, CDR2 YNFKEQ. The CDR3 region is CASSRTGGDEQYF. The CDR3 DNA follows: TGTGCCAGCAGCAGAACAGGGGGCGACGAGCAGTACTTC.

V is TRBV5-1 and J is TRBJ1-2; the D is unclear. V was trimmed by 6 bases and J by 1 base, leaving 13 bases between them. Per germline, CDR1 SGHRS and CDR2 YFSETQ. The CDR3 is made up of 14 amino acids. CDR3 residues: CASKVNTGNYGYTF. In DNA form, the CDR3 reads TGCGCCAGCAAAGTGAACACCGGTAACTATGGCTACACCTTC.

This clonotype was observed a handful of times. The V gene is TRBV6-6, the J gene TRBJ1-4, with unresolved D. Per germline, CDR1 MNHNY and CDR2 SVGAGI (reference sequence). CDR3 size: 16 residues. Trimming shortened V by 8 bases and J by 2 bases, and 18 bases separated the two germline ends. CDR3 in DNA: TGTGCCAGCGGAAACTACCCACGGGCCACTAATGAAAAACTGTTTTTT. Amino acid sequence: CASGNYPRATNEKLFF.

The rearrangement uses TRBV4-1 and TRBJ2-7; the D gene could be TRBD1 or TRBD2 (5 bases each). Between the trimmed V and J ends, which lost 2 bases and 4 bases, there was a span of 18 bases. CDR1 is MGHRA, CDR2 YSYEKL, per germline. The CDR3 sequence is 16 residues long. The CDR3 bases are TGCGCCAGCAGCCAACGTTTGGGGACGGTGACATACGAGCAGTACTTC. This translates into CASSQRLGTVTYEQYF.

The rearrangement joins TRBV5-4 to TRBJ2-7; TRBD2 matches at 10 bases. Germline CDR1 and CDR2: SGHNT and YYREEE (reference sequence). The CDR3 length is 15 residues. The junction had 9 bases not matched to a gene; V was cut back by 0 bases and J by 9 bases. CDR3: CASSLDLAGAGRQYF. For the CDR3, the DNA is TGTGCCAGCAGCTTGGACCTAGCGGGAGCCGGGAGGCAGTACTTC.

This CDR3 reads CASSLPMWKQETQYF. The CDR3 bases are TGTGCCAGCAGCTTACCCATGTGGAAGCAAGAGACCCAGTACTTC. The genes are TRBV7-6 and TRBJ2-5; D is unclear. V was cut by 2 bases and J by 2 bases, with 12 bases left in between. Germline V gene lookup returns CDR1 SGHVS and CDR2 FNYEAQ. This CDR3 is 15 amino acids long.

A single count supports this clonotype. This chain uses TRBV7-2 with TRBJ2-5, with D maybe TRBD1 (6 bases). The V end lost 7 bases, the J end lost 5 bases, and 23 bases lay between the germline ends. This CDR3 region has 16 residues. Germline lookup yields CDR1 SGHTA and CDR2 FQGNSA. CDR3 nucleotide sequence: TGTGCCAGCAAAAGTCTCGAGGGACACCCTGGGGAGACCCAGTACTTC. Amino acids: CASKSLEGHPGETQYF.

The chain combines TRBV5-5 with TRBJ2-1; tentative D call: TRBD2 (6 bases). CDR3 length equals 16 residues. Deletions cut 1 base from V and 7 bases from J, with 18 bases between. Germline-derived CDR1 and CDR2 are SGHKS and YYEKEE (reference sequence). The CDR3 reads CASSLRTGSSGNEQFF. CDR3 sequence (DNA): TGTGCCAGCAGCTTGCGTACCGGGAGTAGTGGAAATGAGCAGTTCTTC.

This rearrangement joins TRBV25-1 to TRBJ2-5; tentatively, D is TRBD2 (6 bases). V was trimmed by 1 base and J by 2 bases, leaving 11 bases between them. Germline assignment: CDR1 MGHDK and CDR2 SYGVNS. The CDR3 consists of 15 residues. This chain's CDR3 is CASSEFIGRQETQYF. For the CDR3, the DNA is TGTGCCAGCAGTGAATTTATAGGGAGGCAAGAGACCCAGTACTTC.

V is TRBV20-1 and J is TRBJ1-2, with unresolved D. The V gene lost 0 bases and the J gene lost 8 bases, with 19 bases spanning the gap. The CDR3 runs 15 residues. Germline values: CDR1 DFQATT, CDR2 SNEGSKA (reference sequence). CDR3 loop: CSARDANTRGRGYTF. The DNA of the CDR3 is TGCAGTGCTAGAGACGCAAACACCCGGGGTCGGGGCTACACCTTC.